This T cell receptor (beta chain) was recovered during a study of PD-L1 blockade in urothelial cancer. The wider study: Blood analysis occurred 3 weeks (second dose) and 6 weeks after treatment start.

Method: immunoSEQ multiplex PCR; TCRdb's copy keeps in-frame clones and lacks some. The sample has fewer than 85,000 clones, about nine tenths seen once. V was cut by 4 bases and J by 0 bases, with 22 bases left in between. Per the germline V gene, CDR1 is MDHEN and CDR2 is SYDVKM. The CDR3 extends over 20 amino acids. Time point given: peripheral blood 6 weeks after treatment start. This TCR was recovered from a man between 60 and 70 years old with urothelial cancer. The sample consisted of PBMCs, taken around atezolizumab (anti-PD-L1) treatment. The chain couples TRBV28 to TRBJ2-6, with D perhaps TRBD1 (5 bases). For the CDR3, the DNA is TGTGCCAGCAGTTCTACCTCCAGGGCGCTCATATCCTCTGGGGCCAACGTCCTGACTTTC. The encoded protein is CASSSTSRALISSGANVLTF.